This T cell receptor (beta chain) emerged from a study of shared clonotypes between healthy human individuals. Investigators spread the genomic DNA of each subset evenly over several immunoSEQ plates. Sequenced by immunoSEQ multiplex PCR; TCRdb stores in-frame clones only, minus some. This table holds hundreds of thousands of clones, around 77% found once. Remarks on this clone: As yet, its antigen is unknown.

General study results and limits: Represented diversity, genetic and exposure-history alike, was limited by few donors.

This sequence originates from a woman aged 40 to 49 in good health. Some clones in this sample may be carry-over from other donors' samples. The sequenced material came from PBMCs.

The DNA for the CDR3 is TGTGCCAGCAGTACGGGACTAGCGGGAGGCTCCTACGAGCAGTACTTC. Translation gives CASSTGLAGGSYEQYF. The V and J genes are TRBV6-6 and TRBJ2-7; 15 positions match TRBD2. The CDR3 has 16 amino acids. The V segment lost 5 bases and the J segment 0 bases; nucleotides outside the gene matches: 2. CDR1 is MNHNY and CDR2 is SVGAGI in the germline V gene (reference sequence).